This T cell receptor (beta chain) stems from a study of beta chain features in type 1 diabetes. Findings of the study overall: Type 1 diabetes patients had moderately but significantly shorter TCRB CDR3s in all four CD4+ subsets. High TCR expression in some cells could lead to their over-representation in cDNA sequencing. Compared with healthy donors, patients appeared to share more similar naive, central memory and regulatory TCRB repertoires.

In the case of this clone: The target antigen is unknown.

Expressed TCRB transcripts were sequenced after all isolated RNA was converted to cDNA. Profiling relied on immunoSEQ multiplex PCR, and the TCRdb table lists in-frame clones only, not all of them. The sample shows around 710,000 clones, around 12% of them seen only once. One heparinised blood draw averaging about 116 mL was given by each donor. V was trimmed by 3 bases and J by 8 bases, leaving 11 bases between them. The germline CDR1 and CDR2 sequences are SGHTA and FQGNSA. The CDR3 totals 14 residues. Sequences were obtained from naive CD4+ T cells from blood. The chain carries TRBV7-2 and TRBJ1-6, with D maybe TRBD1 (6 bases). The receptor's source is a man aged 30 to 45 with type 1 diabetes. CDR3 in DNA: TGTGCCAGCAGCTTTACAGGGAGTGATTCACCCCTCCACTTT. Amino acid sequence: CASSFTGSDSPLHF.